This note documents a single T cell receptor (beta chain) sequence. The antigen remains undetermined. Unique molecular identifiers were present in the TCR beta cDNA libraries. The authors obtained approximately 460,000 cDNA molecules from roughly 1 to 10 million T cells. Via MiXCR, TCRdb re-called the PCR reads, giving one row per CDR3 protein. The sample holds about 540,000 distinct CDR3 sequences, 30% to 40% seen once. The record originates from a study of post-analysis software for immune sequencing data. The CDR3 contains 15 residues. Unmatched junction bases numbered 2, after V lost 3 bases and J lost 4 bases. From germline, CDR1 is MDHEN and CDR2 SYDVKM. Whole-study findings and limits: The F measure placed samples prepared in the same batch into strongly shared clusters. Patients used about 5 TRBV segments, including TRBV5-6, TRBV5-1 and TRBV20-1, more often than controls.

The material sequenced was blood. This sequence joins TRBV28 and TRBJ2-3; 12 nucleotides agree with TRBD2. This TCR derives from a girl under 18 with multiple sclerosis. The CDR3 DNA sequence: TGTGCCAGCAGTTTCCGACTAGCGGGGGCAGATACGCAGTATTTT. Translating gives CASSFRLAGADTQYF.